Each of the 3 T cell receptor beta chains below was sequenced from the same sample in a study of cytomegalovirus exposure and HLA in healthy donors. The PCR made use of 60 Vbeta and 13 Jbeta primers. Data came from immunoSEQ multiplex PCR; TCRdb stores just in-frame clones and leaves some out. Of over 150,000 clones listed, approximately 80% were seen once; the top ten hold about 2.6%. The sample was PBMCs. The origin of the receptors is a woman aged 40 to 50 in good health and CMV-seropositive.

The chain uses TRBV9 and TRBJ2-1; 14 bases fit TRBD2. This CDR3 comprises 20 residues. CDR1 is SGDLS and CDR2 is YYNGEE in the germline V gene. Trimming took 2 bases from V and 6 from J; bases not matched to a gene: 16. This CDR3 reads CASSVSTPGTSGSRLNEQFF. DNA of the CDR3: TGTGCCAGCAGCGTCTCAACTCCGGGGACTAGCGGGAGTCGCCTCAATGAGCAGTTCTTC.

This chain joins TRBV10-1 and TRBJ2-5, with 7 bases that match TRBD1. Germline V gene data show CDR1 as WNHNN and CDR2 as SYGVQD (reference sequence). V shed 9 bases and J 7 bases; nucleotides not matched to a gene: 11. CDR3 size: 13 residues. CDR3 amino acids: CASSSRGRGTQYF. The CDR3, as DNA: TGCGCCAGTTCATCAAGGGGGCGCGGGACCCAGTACTTC.

The chain uses TRBV7-7 and TRBJ1-1; D is perhaps TRBD1 (6 bases). From germline, CDR1 is SSHAT and CDR2 FNYEAQ (reference sequence). The V end lost 5 bases, the J end lost 0 bases, and 16 bases lay between the germline ends. This CDR3 has 16 amino acids. This CDR3 is CASSAELGQMNTEAFF. DNA for the CDR3: TGTGCCAGCAGCGCTGAACTAGGACAGATGAACACTGAAGCTTTCTTT.